The 27 T cell receptor beta chains presented below share a single source sample, sequenced in a study of blood T cell repertoires in COVID-19. Libraries were prepared by immunoSEQ multiplex PCR; TCRdb keeps only in-frame clonotypes and omits some of them. This sample has just over 95,000 clones, with about 81% found just once. The sample comprised peripheral blood. The receptor set was obtained from a man aged 55 to 70 with acute or convalescent COVID-19.

V and J are TRBV21-1 and TRBJ1-1; TRBD1 is taken as the D call from the table, unchecked against the DNA. TRBV21-1 is reported as a pseudogene. The CDR3 spans 14 residues. The CDR3 DNA reads TGTGCCAGCAGCAAAGATAGGGGGAACACTGAAGCTTTCTTT. Protein sequence: CASSKDRGNTEAFF.

This clone was counted between two and nine times. No DNA is shown, since the ends of the CDR3 on it are uncertain; the CDR3 is the one TCRdb lists. V and J are TRBV27 and TRBJ2-7; TRBD1 reflects the table's D call only, with no check against the DNA. Germline CDR1 and CDR2: MNHEY and SMNVEV (reference sequence). A total of 14 residues make up the CDR3, ends included. This CDR3 is CASSSSQGGYEQYF.

The chain joins TRBV2 to TRBJ2-7, with D possibly TRBD2 on 6 matching bases. The length of the CDR3 is 13 residues. CDR1 is SNHLY, CDR2 FYNNEI, per germline. V lost 3 bases, J lost 5 bases, and 11 bases lay in between. The CDR3 DNA reads TGTGCCAGCAGTGAGTGGGACTTCAACGAGCAGTACGTC. As protein: CASSEWDFNEQYV.

The rearrangement links TRBV5-4 to TRBJ1-2; TRBD1 matches 9 bases. The J segment lost 4 bases and the V segment lost 3 bases, leaving 4 bases of the junction unmatched. The CDR3 loop spans 14 amino acids. Per germline, CDR1 SGHNT and CDR2 YYREEE (reference sequence). The CDR3 region has the DNA TGTGCCAGCAGCTCCGGGACAGGGCCCTATGGCTACACCTTC. Its translation: CASSSGTGPYGYTF.

The chain is built from TRBV3-1 (or the pseudogene TRBV3-2) and TRBJ1-2; the match to TRBD1 covers 8 bases. The CDR3 covers 16 residues. Germline-derived CDR1 and CDR2 are LGHDT and YNNKEL (reference sequence). Unmatched junction bases numbered 9, after V lost 0 bases and J lost 6 bases. The CDR3 protein is CASSQDLQGAQNGYTF. Here the CDR3 DNA reads TGTGCCAGCAGCCAAGATCTGCAGGGGGCACAGAATGGCTACACCTTC.

This clone was counted between two and nine times. The V and J genes are TRBV6-5 and TRBJ2-7, with TRBD2 identical over 10 bases. V lost 7 bases to trimming and J lost 2 bases; unmatched junction nucleotides: 5. The CDR3 has 14 residues. Per germline, CDR1 MNHEY and CDR2 SVGAGI. The chain's CDR3 is CASTKAGGTYEQYV. The CDR3 DNA is TGTGCCAGCACCAAAGCGGGAGGGACCTACGAGCAGTACGTC.

This chain connects TRBV11-3 to TRBJ1-1, with a possible D match to TRBD1 (6 bases). Germline CDR1 is SGHNT and CDR2 is YENEEA. V dropped 5 bases and J dropped 7 bases, with 17 bases sitting between them. The CDR3 extends over 14 amino acids. The chain's CDR3 is CASSHKKDSFEAFF. Written as DNA, the CDR3 is TGTGCCAGCAGCCACAAGAAGGACAGCTTTGAAGCTTTCTTT.

The chain carries TRBV5-6 and TRBJ2-7; D is perhaps TRBD2 (6 bases). Germline V CDR1 and CDR2: SGHDT, YYEEEE. V was pared by 2 bases and J by 3 bases, with 12 bases between. CDR3 length: 14 amino acids. The DNA for the CDR3 is TGTGCCAGCAGCTTCATGGCGGGAAACTACGAGCAGTACGTC. Its translation is CASSFMAGNYEQYV.

In its sample, this clone was seen a few times. The chain links TRBV3-1 (or the pseudogene TRBV3-2) to TRBJ2-7, with TRBD1 identical over 9 bases. The germline V gene encodes CDR1 LGHDT and CDR2 YNNKEL (reference sequence). This CDR3 is built from 14 residues. With 3 bases clipped from V and 4 bases from J, the junction kept 4 bases outside the gene matches. This CDR3 is CASSQATGGYEQYF. The CDR3 bases are TGTGCCAGCAGCCAGGCGACAGGGGGGTACGAGCAGTACTTC.

The V gene is TRBV10-3, the J gene TRBJ1-2, with D hard to call. Between the trimmed V and J ends, which lost 7 bases and 0 bases, there was a span of 6 bases. Per germline, CDR1 ENHRY and CDR2 SYGVKD. The CDR3 totals 12 residues. The CDR3 is CAITGTNYGYTF. As DNA, the CDR3 is TGTGCCATCACCGGGACTAACTATGGCTACACCTTC.

This clone was observed a handful of times. The rearrangement links TRBV5-1 to TRBJ2-6; 7 bases are a match to TRBD2. CDR1 and CDR2 from the germline V gene are SGHRS and YFSETQ. J gave up 1 base and V 0 bases, and 7 bases lay outside the gene matches. The CDR3 totals 18 residues. The CDR3 region has the DNA TGCGCCAGCAGCTTGGTGGAGACTAGCCAATCTGGGGCCAACGTCCTGACTTTC. Translation: CASSLVETSQSGANVLTF.

The chain employs TRBV9 and TRBJ2-1; D possibly corresponds to TRBD2 (6 bases). CDR3 length equals 14 residues. Germline V gene data show CDR1 as SGDLS and CDR2 as YYNGEE. V lost 4 bases to trimming and J lost 3 bases, with 11 bases between them. The chain's CDR3 is CASSLGLLYNEQFF. The CDR3 nucleotides are TGTGCCAGCAGCTTGGGACTCCTCTACAATGAGCAGTTCTTC.

The rearrangement uses TRBV7-7 and TRBJ2-1, with D maybe TRBD2 (5 bases). Germline V gene lookup returns CDR1 SSHAT and CDR2 FNYEAQ (reference sequence). V was trimmed by 5 bases and J by 11 bases, leaving 16 bases between them. This CDR3 region has 13 residues. Here the CDR3 reads CASSPATSHQQFF. CDR3 DNA: TGTGCCAGCAGCCCGGCAACTAGTCATCAGCAGTTCTTC.

This clone came up once. The V and J genes are TRBV5-4 and TRBJ2-7; D may be TRBD1 (6 bases). V shed 4 bases and J shed 7 bases, with 21 bases lying between them. CDR1 and CDR2 (germline): SGHNT, YYREEE (reference sequence). CDR3 length equals 15 residues. The CDR3 loop is CASSDSGTSRLEQYF. The CDR3 region has the DNA TGTGCCAGCAGCGATTCCGGGACATCCCGATTGGAGCAGTACTTC. Full variable domain (remainder filled in from reference TRBV5-4 and TRBJ2-7): ETGVTQSPTHLIKTRGQQVTLRCSSQSGHNTVSWYQQALGQGPQFIFQYYREEENGRGNFPPRFSGLQFPNYSSELNVNALELDDSALYLCASSDSGTSRLEQYFGPGTRLTVT.

The gene calls are TRBV2 and TRBJ2-3; 8 bases map to TRBD2. CDR1 is SNHLY and CDR2 is FYNNEI in the germline V gene. This CDR3 is 17 amino acids long. V was clipped by 10 bases and J by 0 bases; unmatched bases: 15. The CDR3 nucleotides read TGTGCCACTTCGGCCCGCGGGGGGAGGTACAGCACAGATACGCAGTATTTT. Its protein product is CATSARGGRYSTDTQYF.

This sequence joins TRBV19 and TRBJ1-6; D remains unclear. The CDR3 is 14 residues long. V lost 7 bases, J lost 1 base, and 8 bases lay in between. CDR1 and CDR2 from the germline V gene are LNHDA and SQIVND (reference sequence). The CDR3 spells CASKAGSYNSPLHF. The CDR3 DNA reads TGTGCCAGTAAAGCAGGTTCCTATAATTCACCCCTCCACTTT.

A single count supports this clone. The chain uses TRBV5-6 and TRBJ1-3; D is uncertain. The CDR3 consists of 15 residues. Trimming pared 1 base from V and 4 bases from J, leaving 12 bases between. Germline loops: CDR1 SGHDT, CDR2 YYEEEE. The CDR3 coding sequence is TGTGCCAGCAGCTTGCTTTCACTTACGGGAAACACCATATATTTT. This codes for CASSLLSLTGNTIYF.

V gene TRBV18 combines with J gene TRBJ1-2; 8 positions match TRBD1. The length of the CDR3 is 15 residues. From germline, CDR1 is KGHSH and CDR2 LQKENI. With 0 bases clipped from V and 7 bases from J, the junction kept 7 bases outside the gene matches. The CDR3 loop is CASSPPNGQGSGYTF. CDR3 nucleotide sequence: TGTGCCAGCTCACCACCGAACGGACAGGGCTCTGGCTACACCTTC.

The rearrangement uses TRBV9 and TRBJ2-1; TRBD2 matches at 8 bases. The J segment lost 8 bases and the V segment lost 0 bases, leaving 7 bases of the junction unmatched. Germline V CDR1 and CDR2: SGDLS, YYNGEE. The CDR3 runs to 15 residues. The CDR3 loop is CASSVEISGIYEQFF. The CDR3 nucleotides read TGTGCCAGCAGCGTAGAAATTAGCGGGATCTATGAGCAGTTCTTC.

The chain is built from TRBV24-1 and TRBJ2-3, with D maybe TRBD2 (7 bases). The V gene lost 4 bases and the J gene lost 1 base, with 14 bases spanning the gap. This CDR3 has 16 amino acids. Germline V CDR1 and CDR2: KGHDR, SFDVKD. The CDR3 sequence is CATSDLGRGRTDTQYF. The CDR3 DNA sequence: TGTGCCACCAGTGACCTGGGGCGGGGGCGCACAGATACGCAGTATTTT.

This chain uses TRBV18 with TRBJ1-2, with D possibly TRBD1 on 5 matching bases. This CDR3 is 13 amino acids long. The V end lost 2 bases, the J end lost 6 bases, and 10 bases lay between the germline ends. Germline V CDR1 and CDR2: KGHSH, LQKENI. CDR3 region: CASSPSSGNGYTF. CDR3 in DNA: TGTGCCAGCTCACCAAGTTCAGGGAATGGCTACACCTTC.

The chain recombines TRBV9 with TRBJ1-6, with a tentative D call TRBD1 (5 bases). V gave up 4 bases and J gave up 7 bases, with 15 bases separating them. Germline loops: CDR1 SGDLS, CDR2 YYNGEE. The length of the CDR3 is 15 residues. Written as DNA, the CDR3 is TGTGCCAGCAGCCCTCGGGGGGGGAGGAATTCACCCCTCCACTTT. This encodes CASSPRGGRNSPLHF. The full variable domain, in which reference TRBV9 and TRBJ1-6 provide the parts outside the CDR3, is DSGVTQTPKHLITATGQRVTLRCSPRSGDLSVYWYQQSLDQGLQFLIQYYNGEERAKGNILERFSAQQFPDLHSELNLSSLELGDSALYFCASSPRGGRNSPLHFGNGTRLTVT.

J is TRBJ2-1 and V is TRBV7-2; 8 nucleotides line up with TRBD2. From germline, CDR1 is SGHTA and CDR2 FQGNSA. With 3 bases clipped from V and 4 bases from J, the junction kept 5 bases outside the gene matches. The CDR3 covers 15 residues. The CDR3 DNA is TGTGCCAGCAGCTTCCACGGGGGGGCTTACAATGAGCAGTTCTTC. It codes for CASSFHGGAYNEQFF.

This clone was recorded only once. V is TRBV13 and J is TRBJ2-1, with D hard to call. CDR3 size: 11 residues. Germline V gene sequence: CDR1 PRHDT, CDR2 FYEKMQ (reference sequence). V was shortened by 6 bases and J by 7 bases, with 7 bases between the two germline ends. The CDR3 here is CASSQLNEQFF. Written as DNA, the CDR3 is TGTGCCAGCAGTCAACTAAATGAGCAGTTCTTC.

The rearrangement links TRBV18 to TRBJ2-3, with D perhaps matching TRBD1 (6 bases). Trimming shortened V by 6 bases and J by 0 bases, and 13 bases separated the two germline ends. CDR3 length: 15 residues. The V gene's germline CDR1 is KGHSH and CDR2 LQKENI. Here the CDR3 DNA reads TGTGCCAGCTCCCAAAGCAGGGGTAGCACAGATACGCAGTATTTT. It is translated as CASSQSRGSTDTQYF.

The chain carries TRBV27 and TRBJ2-5; 7 positions match TRBD2. V lost 4 bases and J lost 4; bases outside the gene matches: 6. CDR1 MNHEY and CDR2 SMNVEV come from the germline V gene (reference sequence). The CDR3 contains 14 residues. The chain's CDR3 is CASSSLGGRETQYF. Here the CDR3 DNA reads TGTGCCAGCAGTTCCCTGGGGGGGAGAGAGACCCAGTACTTC.

The chain is built from TRBV19 and TRBJ2-7, with D tentatively TRBD2 (6 bases). The CDR3 is made up of 14 amino acids. The germline V gene has CDR1 LNHDA and CDR2 SQIVND (reference sequence). V was pared by 8 bases and J by 7 bases, with 21 bases between. The CDR3 sequence: CASLADRTGEEQYV. DNA for the CDR3: TGTGCCAGTTTAGCGGACCGGACCGGGGAGGAGCAGTACGTC.